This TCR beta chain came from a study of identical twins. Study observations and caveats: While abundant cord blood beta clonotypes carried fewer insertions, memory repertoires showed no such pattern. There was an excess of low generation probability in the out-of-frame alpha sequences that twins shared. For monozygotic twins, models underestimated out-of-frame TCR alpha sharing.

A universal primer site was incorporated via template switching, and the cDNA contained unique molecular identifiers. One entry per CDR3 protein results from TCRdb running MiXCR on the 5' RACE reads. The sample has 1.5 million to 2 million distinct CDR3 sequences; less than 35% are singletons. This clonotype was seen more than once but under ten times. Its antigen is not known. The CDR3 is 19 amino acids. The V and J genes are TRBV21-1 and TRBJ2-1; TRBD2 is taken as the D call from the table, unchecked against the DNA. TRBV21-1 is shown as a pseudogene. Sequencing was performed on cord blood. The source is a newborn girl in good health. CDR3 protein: CASSKEGGLAGFSYNEQFF. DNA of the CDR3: TGTGCCAGCAGCAAAGAGGGAGGACTAGCGGGATTCTCCTACAATGAGCAGTTCTTC.